The rows below give T cell receptor beta chains drawn from one sample of a study of cytomegalovirus exposure and HLA in healthy donors. The data were produced by immunoSEQ multiplex PCR, yet TCRdb's version contains in-frame clones alone and is incomplete. The sample has 95,000 to 150,000 clones, roughly 18% seen once. Sequencing was done on a sample of PBMCs. The receptors derive from a female donor in good health and CMV-seropositive. Both conserved end residues are part of each CDR3. The D gene is left open where the match is weak. Clone size appears in some rows only: once, few, many, or a class for an expanded clone.

D: -
size: few
V: TRBV15
length: 14
J: TRBJ1-1
CDR3: CATSNRVSWAEAFF
DNA: TGTGCCACCAGCAACAGGGTGAGCTGGGCTGAAGCTTTCTTT

D: -
size: -
V: TRBV30
length: 13
J: TRBJ1-3
CDR3: CAWDKGPGNTIYF
DNA: TGTGCCTGGGACAAGGGGCCTGGAAACACCATATATTTT

D: TRBD1
size: few
V: TRBV7-6
length: 14
J: TRBJ1-6
CDR3: CASSFQGARSPLHF
DNA: TGTGCCAGCAGCTTCCAGGGGGCGCGATCACCCCTCCACTTT

D: TRBD1
size: -
V: TRBV10-3
length: 15
J: TRBJ2-1
CDR3: CAISEGGTGANEQFF
DNA: TGTGCCATCAGTGAAGGTGGGACAGGGGCGAATGAGCAGTTCTTC

D: -
size: -
V: TRBV5-1
length: 12
J: TRBJ1-1
CDR3: CASSLGATEAFF
DNA: TGCGCCAGCAGCTTAGGGGCCACTGAAGCTTTCTTT

D: -
size: few
V: TRBV9
length: 17
J: TRBJ1-3
CDR3: CASSPQGGGFSGNTIYF
DNA: TGTGCCAGCAGCCCCCAGGGTGGAGGGTTCTCTGGAAACACCATATATTTT

D: -
size: -
V: TRBV27
length: 13
J: TRBJ1-1
CDR3: CASSFDSYIEAFF
DNA: TGTGCCAGCAGTTTCGACAGCTATATTGAAGCTTTCTTT

D: -
size: -
V: TRBV18
length: 13
J: TRBJ2-7
CDR3: CASSPGLSDEQYF
DNA: TGTGCCAGCTCACCTGGACTATCTGACGAGCAGTACTTC

D: TRBD1
size: few
V: TRBV7-9
length: 14
J: TRBJ2-7
CDR3: CASSAQGPEEEQYF
DNA: TGTGCCAGCAGCGCACAGGGGCCGGAGGAAGAGCAGTACTTC

D: TRBD1
size: -
V: TRBV28
length: 14
J: TRBJ1-5
CDR3: CASSPDRINQPQHF
DNA: TGTGCCAGCAGTCCGGACAGGATCAATCAGCCCCAGCATTTT

D: -
size: few
V: TRBV5-1
length: 15
J: TRBJ1-4
CDR3: CASSLGGHGGEKLFF
DNA: TGCGCCAGCAGCTTGGGAGGGCATGGAGGAGAAAAACTGTTTTTT

D: TRBD1
size: -
V: TRBV10-3
length: 14
J: TRBJ1-1
CDR3: CAIRRQGVNTEAFF
DNA: TGTGCCATCAGACGACAGGGCGTGAACACTGAAGCTTTCTTT

D: -
size: -
V: TRBV7-2
length: 14
J: TRBJ2-7
CDR3: CASSFGGFNYEQYF
DNA: TGTGCCAGCAGTTTTGGAGGGTTTAACTACGAGCAGTACTTC